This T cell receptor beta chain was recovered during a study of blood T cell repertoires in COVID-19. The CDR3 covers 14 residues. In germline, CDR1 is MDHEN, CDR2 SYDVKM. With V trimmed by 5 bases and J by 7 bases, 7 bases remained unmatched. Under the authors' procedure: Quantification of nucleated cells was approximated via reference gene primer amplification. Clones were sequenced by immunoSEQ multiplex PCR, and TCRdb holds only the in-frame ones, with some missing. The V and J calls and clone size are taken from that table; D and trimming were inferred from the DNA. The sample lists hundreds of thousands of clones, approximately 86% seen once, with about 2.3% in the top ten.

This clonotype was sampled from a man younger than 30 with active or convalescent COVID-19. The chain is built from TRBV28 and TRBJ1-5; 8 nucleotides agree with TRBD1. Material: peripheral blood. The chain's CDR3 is CASSLRGRGQPQHF. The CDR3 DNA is TGTGCCAGCAGTCTCAGGGGGCGGGGGCAGCCCCAGCATTTT.